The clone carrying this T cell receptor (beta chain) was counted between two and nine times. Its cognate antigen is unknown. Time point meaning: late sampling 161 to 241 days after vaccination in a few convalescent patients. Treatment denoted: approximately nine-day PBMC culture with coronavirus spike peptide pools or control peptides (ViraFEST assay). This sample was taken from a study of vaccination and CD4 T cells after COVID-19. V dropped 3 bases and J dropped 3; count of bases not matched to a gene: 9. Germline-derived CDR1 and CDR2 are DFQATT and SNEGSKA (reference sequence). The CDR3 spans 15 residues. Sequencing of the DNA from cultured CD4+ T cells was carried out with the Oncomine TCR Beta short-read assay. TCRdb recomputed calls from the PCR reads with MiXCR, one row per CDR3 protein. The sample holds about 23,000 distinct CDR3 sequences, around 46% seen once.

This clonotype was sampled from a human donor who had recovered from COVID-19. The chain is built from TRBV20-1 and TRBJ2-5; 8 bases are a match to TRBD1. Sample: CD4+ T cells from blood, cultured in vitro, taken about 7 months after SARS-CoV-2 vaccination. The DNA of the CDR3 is TGCAGTGCTAGCCGACCGGGACAGGAGAAAGAGACCCAGTACTTC. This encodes CSASRPGQEKETQYF.